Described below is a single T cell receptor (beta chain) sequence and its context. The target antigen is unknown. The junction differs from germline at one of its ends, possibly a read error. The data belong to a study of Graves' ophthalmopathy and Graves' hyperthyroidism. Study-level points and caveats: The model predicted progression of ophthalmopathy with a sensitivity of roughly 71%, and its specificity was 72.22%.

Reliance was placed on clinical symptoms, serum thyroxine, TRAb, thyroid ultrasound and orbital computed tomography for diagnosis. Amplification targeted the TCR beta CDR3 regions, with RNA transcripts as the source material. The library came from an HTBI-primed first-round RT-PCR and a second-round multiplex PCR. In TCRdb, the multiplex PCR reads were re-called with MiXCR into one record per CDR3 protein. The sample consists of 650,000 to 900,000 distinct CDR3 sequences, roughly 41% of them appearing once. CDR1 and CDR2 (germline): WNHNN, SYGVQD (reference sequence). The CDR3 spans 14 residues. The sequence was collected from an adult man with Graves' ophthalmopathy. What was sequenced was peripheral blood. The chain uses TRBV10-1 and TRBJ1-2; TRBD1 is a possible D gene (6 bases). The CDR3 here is CASSLSRGGYGYTF. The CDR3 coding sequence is TGTGCCAGCAGTTTATCGAGGGGGGGCTATGGCTACACCTTC.